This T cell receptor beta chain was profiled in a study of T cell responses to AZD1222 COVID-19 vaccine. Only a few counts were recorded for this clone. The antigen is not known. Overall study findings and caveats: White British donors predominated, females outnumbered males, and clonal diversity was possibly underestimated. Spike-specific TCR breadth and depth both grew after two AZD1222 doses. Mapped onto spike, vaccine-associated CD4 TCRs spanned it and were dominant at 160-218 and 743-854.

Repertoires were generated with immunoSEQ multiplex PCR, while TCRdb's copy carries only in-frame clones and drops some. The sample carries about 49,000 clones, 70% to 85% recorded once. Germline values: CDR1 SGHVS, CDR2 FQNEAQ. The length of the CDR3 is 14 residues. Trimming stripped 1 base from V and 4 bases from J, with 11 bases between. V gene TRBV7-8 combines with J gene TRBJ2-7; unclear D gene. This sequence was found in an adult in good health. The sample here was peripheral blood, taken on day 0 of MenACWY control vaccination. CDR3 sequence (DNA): TGTGCCAGCAGCTTAGAACGGGTCGGGTACGAGCAGTACTTC. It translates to CASSLERVGYEQYF.